This entry describes one T cell receptor beta chain. CDR1 and CDR2 from the germline V gene are SGHRS and YFSETQ. This CDR3 has 17 residues. The V end lost 0 bases, the J end lost 0 bases, and 10 bases lay between the germline ends. The sample belongs to a study of cytomegalovirus exposure and HLA in healthy donors. Both 60 Vbeta primers and 13 Jbeta primers went into the PCR. Repertoires were generated with immunoSEQ multiplex PCR, while TCRdb's copy carries only in-frame clones and drops some. The sample consists of about 120,000 clones, about 75% of them appearing once. Sequences were obtained from PBMCs. This chain uses TRBV5-1 with TRBJ1-6; possibly TRBD1 for D (6 bases). This sequence was found in a man in his 60s in good health and CMV-seropositive. The CDR3 loop reads CASSLDTGSSYNSPLHF. CDR3 nucleotides: TGCGCCAGCAGCTTGGATACAGGGAGCTCCTATAATTCACCCCTCCACTTT.